The 2 T cell receptor beta chains below all came from one sample that was sequenced in a study of T-cell memory formation after mild COVID-19 (dated by TCRdb to 2020 to 2023). The library was produced with 5' RACE. TCRdb lists the instrument as Illumina NovaSeq 6000. Starting from the raw public reads, TCRdb applied fastp trimming at Q25, assembled clones with MiXCR and retained in-frame beta chains. Records with the same CDR3 protein are collapsed into one entry carrying the most frequent genes and DNA. The sample profile shows fewer than 450,000 distinct CDR3 sequences; around 20% of them were found once. Around an eighth of the sample lies in the top ten. Input material: PBMCs or a T cell subset sorted from them (not recorded which). The receptors shown here come from an adult woman who had mild COVID-19 (a few samples of this study predate the infection). The sample titles of this study are shuffled in the database, so cell type and time point are left out; the donor was told from shared clones.

The chain recombines TRBV7-9 with TRBJ2-3; possible D gene TRBD2, 6 bases. Trimming pared 5 bases from V and 2 bases from J, leaving 20 bases between. CDR3 length: 17 residues. Germline V gene data show CDR1 as SEHNR and CDR2 as FQNEAQ (reference sequence). The CDR3 here is CASSPSFGGAYTDTQYF. The CDR3 coding sequence is TGTGCCAGCAGCCCAAGTTTCGGCGGGGCCTACACAGATACGCAGTATTTT.

This clonotype appeared once. The chain employs TRBV4-1 and TRBJ1-1; no clear D gene. V was cut by 0 bases and J by 1 base, with 9 bases left in between. The CDR3 loop spans 15 amino acids. Germline V gives CDR1 MGHRA, CDR2 YSYEKL. In DNA form, the CDR3 reads TGCGCCAGCAGCCAAGAAGGCGCAGAGAACACTGAAGCTTTCTTT. Amino acid sequence: CASSQEGAENTEAFF.